This TCR beta chain came from a study of cytomegalovirus exposure and HLA in healthy donors. Study-level information: The approximately 110 validation repertoires and the approximately 630 first-cohort repertoires shared a platform, a later analysis reported.

V was clipped by 2 bases and J by 10 bases, with 12 bases between them. Germline CDR1 is SEHNR and CDR2 is FQNEAQ (reference sequence). This CDR3 spans 13 amino acids. Comments on this clone: Its antigen is still unknown.

The data were produced by immunoSEQ multiplex PCR, yet TCRdb's version contains in-frame clones alone and is incomplete. The sample lists 130,000 to 150,000 clones, roughly 89% occurring once. General study findings and limits: A later analysis found first-cohort TCR clusters tended to co-occur in the 120 validation repertoires.

This TCR was recovered from a woman aged 18-30 years in good health and CMV-seropositive. This chain connects TRBV7-9 to TRBJ2-1; D is perhaps TRBD2 (5 bases). Sequencing was performed on PBMCs. As DNA, the CDR3 is TGTGCCAGCAGCTTAAAGGGTACGGGGGAGCAGTTCTTC. It yields the protein CASSLKGTGEQFF.